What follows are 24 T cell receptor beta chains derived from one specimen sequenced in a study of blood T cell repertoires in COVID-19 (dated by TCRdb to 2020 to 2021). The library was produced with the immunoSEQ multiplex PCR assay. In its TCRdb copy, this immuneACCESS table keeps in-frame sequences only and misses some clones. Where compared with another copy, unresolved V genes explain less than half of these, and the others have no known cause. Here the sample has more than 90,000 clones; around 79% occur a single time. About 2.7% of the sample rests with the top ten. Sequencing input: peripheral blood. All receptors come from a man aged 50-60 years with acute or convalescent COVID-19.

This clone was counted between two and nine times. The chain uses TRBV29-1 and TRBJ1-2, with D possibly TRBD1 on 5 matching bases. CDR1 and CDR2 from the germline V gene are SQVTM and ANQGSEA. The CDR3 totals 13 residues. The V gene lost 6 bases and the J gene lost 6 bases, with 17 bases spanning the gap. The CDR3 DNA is TGCAGCGTCTCTCTAACTAAGGGGAATGGCTACACCTTC. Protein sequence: CSVSLTKGNGYTF.

DNA for the CDR3: TGTGCCACCAGTGATTTAGCGGGGGCCCGCACAGATACGCAGTATTTT. Protein sequence: CATSDLAGARTDTQYF. The chain joins TRBV24-1 to TRBJ2-3; 8 bases map to TRBD2. V shed 1 base and J 1 base; nucleotides not matched to a gene: 3. This CDR3 is 16 amino acids long. The germline gives CDR1 KGHDR, CDR2 SFDVKD.

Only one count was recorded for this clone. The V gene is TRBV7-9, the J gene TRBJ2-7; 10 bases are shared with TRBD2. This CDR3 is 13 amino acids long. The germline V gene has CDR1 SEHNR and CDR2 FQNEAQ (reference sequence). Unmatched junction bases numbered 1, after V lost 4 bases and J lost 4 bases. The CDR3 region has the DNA TGTGCCAGCAGCTCAGCGGGAGGGTACGAGCAGTACTTC. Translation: CASSSAGGYEQYF. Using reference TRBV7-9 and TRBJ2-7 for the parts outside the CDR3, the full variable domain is DTGVSQNPRHKITKRGQNVTFRCDPISEHNRLYWYRQTLGQGPEFLTYFQNEAQLEKSRLLSDRFSAERPKGSFSTLEIQRTEQGDSAMYLCASSSAGGYEQYFGPGTRLTVT.

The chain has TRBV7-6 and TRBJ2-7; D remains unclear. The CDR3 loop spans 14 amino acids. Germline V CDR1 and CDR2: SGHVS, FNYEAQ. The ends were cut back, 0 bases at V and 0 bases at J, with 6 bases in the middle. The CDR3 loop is CASSLAVSSYEQYF. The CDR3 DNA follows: TGTGCCAGCAGCTTAGCGGTTAGCTCCTACGAGCAGTACTTC.

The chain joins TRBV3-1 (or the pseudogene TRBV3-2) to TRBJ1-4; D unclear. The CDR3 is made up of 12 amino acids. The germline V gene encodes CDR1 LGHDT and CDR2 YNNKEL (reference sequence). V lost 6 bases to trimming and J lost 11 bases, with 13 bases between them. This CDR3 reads CASSLRREKLFF. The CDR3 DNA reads TGTGCCAGCAGTCTTCGGCGGGAGAAACTGTTTTTT.

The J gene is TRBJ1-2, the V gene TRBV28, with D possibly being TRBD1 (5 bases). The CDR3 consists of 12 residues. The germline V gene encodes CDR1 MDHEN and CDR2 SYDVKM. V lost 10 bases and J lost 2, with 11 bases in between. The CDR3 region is CATFDRNYGYTF. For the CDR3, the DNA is TGTGCCACCTTCGACAGAAACTATGGCTACACCTTC.

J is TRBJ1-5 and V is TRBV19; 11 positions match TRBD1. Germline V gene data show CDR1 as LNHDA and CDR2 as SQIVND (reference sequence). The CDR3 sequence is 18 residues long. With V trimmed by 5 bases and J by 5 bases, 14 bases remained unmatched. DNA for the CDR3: TGTGCCAGTAGTTTATCGCCTAGAGGGACAGGGGGTGATCAGCCCCAGCATTTT. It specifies CASSLSPRGTGGDQPQHF.

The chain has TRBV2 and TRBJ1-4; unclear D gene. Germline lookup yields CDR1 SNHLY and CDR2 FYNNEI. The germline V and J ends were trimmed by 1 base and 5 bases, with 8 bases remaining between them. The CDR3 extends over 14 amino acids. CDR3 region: CASSEGNGNEKLFF. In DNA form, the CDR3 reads TGTGCCAGCAGTGAAGGTAACGGGAATGAAAAACTGTTTTTT.

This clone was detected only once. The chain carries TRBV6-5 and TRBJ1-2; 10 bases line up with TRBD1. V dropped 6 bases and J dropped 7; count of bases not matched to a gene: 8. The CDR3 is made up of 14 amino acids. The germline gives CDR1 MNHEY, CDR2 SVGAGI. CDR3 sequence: CASSTGTGVSGYTF. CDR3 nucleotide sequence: TGTGCCAGCAGCACCGGGACAGGGGTTAGTGGCTACACCTTC.

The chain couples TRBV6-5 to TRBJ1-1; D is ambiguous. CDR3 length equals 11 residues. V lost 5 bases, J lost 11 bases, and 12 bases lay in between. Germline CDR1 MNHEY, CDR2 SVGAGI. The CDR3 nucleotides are TGTGCCAGCAGTCGACGGGGTTTGGCTTTCTTT. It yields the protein CASSRRGLAFF.

CDR3 in DNA: TGTGCCAGCTTCTTGAGCAACACCATATATTTT. Amino acid sequence: CASFLSNTIYF. V is TRBV6-5 and J is TRBJ1-3; D uncertain. V lost 8 bases, J lost 7 bases, and 9 bases lay in between. This CDR3 spans 11 amino acids. The germline V gene encodes CDR1 MNHEY and CDR2 SVGAGI.

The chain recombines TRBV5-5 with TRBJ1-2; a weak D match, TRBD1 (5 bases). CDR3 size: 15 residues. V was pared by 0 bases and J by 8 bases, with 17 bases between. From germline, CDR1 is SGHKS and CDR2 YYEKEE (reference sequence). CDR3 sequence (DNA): TGTGCCAGCAGCTTGGATGGCGGGGCCGTCCAAGGCTACACCTTC. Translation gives CASSLDGGAVQGYTF.

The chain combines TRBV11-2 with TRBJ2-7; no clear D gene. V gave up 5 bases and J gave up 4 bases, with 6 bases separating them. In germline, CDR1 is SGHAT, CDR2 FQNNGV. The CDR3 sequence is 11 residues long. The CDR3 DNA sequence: TGTGCCAGCAGCCATCAATACGAGCAGTACTTC. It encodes CASSHQYEQYF. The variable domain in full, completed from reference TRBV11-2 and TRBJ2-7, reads EAGVAQSPRYKIIEKRQSVAFWCNPISGHATLYWYQQILGQGPKLLIQFQNNGVVDDSQLPKDRFSAERLKGVDSTLKIQPAKLEDSAVYLCASSHQYEQYFGPGTRLTVT.

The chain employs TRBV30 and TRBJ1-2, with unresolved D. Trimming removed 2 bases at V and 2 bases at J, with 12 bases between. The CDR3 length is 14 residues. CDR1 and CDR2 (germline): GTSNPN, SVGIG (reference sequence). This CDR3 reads CAWSKREENYGYTF. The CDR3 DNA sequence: TGTGCCTGGAGTAAACGAGAGGAAAACTATGGCTACACCTTC.

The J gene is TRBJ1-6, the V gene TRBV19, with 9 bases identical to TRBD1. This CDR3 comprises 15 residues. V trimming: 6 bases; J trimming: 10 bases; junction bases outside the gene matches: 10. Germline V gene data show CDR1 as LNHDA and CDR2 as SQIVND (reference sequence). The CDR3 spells CASSPGQGSSSPLHF. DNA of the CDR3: TGTGCCAGTAGCCCTGGACAGGGGAGTTCGTCACCCCTCCACTTT.

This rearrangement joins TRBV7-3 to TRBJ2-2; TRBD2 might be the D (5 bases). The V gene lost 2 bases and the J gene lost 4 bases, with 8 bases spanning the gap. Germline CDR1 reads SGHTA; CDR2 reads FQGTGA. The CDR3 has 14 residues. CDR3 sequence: CASSLDGGTGELFF. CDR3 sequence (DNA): TGTGCCAGCAGCTTAGATGGAGGCACCGGGGAGCTGTTTTTT.

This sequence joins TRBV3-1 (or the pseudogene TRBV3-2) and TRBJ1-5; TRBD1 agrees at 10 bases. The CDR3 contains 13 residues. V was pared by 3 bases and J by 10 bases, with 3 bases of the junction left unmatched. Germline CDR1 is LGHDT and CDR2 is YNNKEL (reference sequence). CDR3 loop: CASSQGQGNPQHF. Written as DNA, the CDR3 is TGTGCCAGCAGCCAGGGACAGGGGAATCCCCAGCATTTT.

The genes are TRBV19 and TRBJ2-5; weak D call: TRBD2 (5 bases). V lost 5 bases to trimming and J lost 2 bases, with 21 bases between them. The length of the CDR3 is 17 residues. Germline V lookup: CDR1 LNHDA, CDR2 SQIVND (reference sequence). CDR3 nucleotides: TGTGCCAGTAGTCTCTCCTCGGGCGGGTGGGGACAAGAGACCCAGTACTTC. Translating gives CASSLSSGGWGQETQYF.

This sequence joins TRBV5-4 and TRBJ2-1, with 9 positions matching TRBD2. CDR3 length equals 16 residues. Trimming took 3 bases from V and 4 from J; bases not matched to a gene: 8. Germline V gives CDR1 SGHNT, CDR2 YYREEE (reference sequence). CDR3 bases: TGTGCCAGCAGCTCAGGGGTCCTAGCGGGGTACAATGAGCAGTTCTTC. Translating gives CASSSGVLAGYNEQFF.

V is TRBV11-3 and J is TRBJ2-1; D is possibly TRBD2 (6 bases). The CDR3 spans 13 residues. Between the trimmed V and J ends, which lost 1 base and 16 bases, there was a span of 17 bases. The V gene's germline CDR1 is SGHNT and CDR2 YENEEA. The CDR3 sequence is CASSLASDSQSFF. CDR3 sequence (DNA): TGTGCCAGCAGCTTAGCTAGCGATAGTCAGAGTTTCTTC.

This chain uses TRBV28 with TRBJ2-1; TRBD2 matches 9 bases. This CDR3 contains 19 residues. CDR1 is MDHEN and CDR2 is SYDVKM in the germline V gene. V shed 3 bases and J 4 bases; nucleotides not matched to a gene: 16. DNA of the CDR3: TGTGCCAGCAGTTTCTCGGGTAGCGGGAGACGGAATTTGTACAATGAGCAGTTCTTC. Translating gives CASSFSGSGRRNLYNEQFF.

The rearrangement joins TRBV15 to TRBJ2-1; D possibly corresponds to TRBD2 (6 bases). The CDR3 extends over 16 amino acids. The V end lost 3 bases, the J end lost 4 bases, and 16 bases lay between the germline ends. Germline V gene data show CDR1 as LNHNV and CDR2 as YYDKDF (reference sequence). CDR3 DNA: TGTGCCACCAGCAGGGCAACCGGGACTTTGTACAATGAGCAGTTCTTC. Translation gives CATSRATGTLYNEQFF.

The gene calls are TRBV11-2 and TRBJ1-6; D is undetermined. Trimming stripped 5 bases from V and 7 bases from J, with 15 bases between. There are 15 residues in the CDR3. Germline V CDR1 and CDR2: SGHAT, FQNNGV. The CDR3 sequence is CASSPMPGSNSPLHF. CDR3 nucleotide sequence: TGTGCCAGCAGCCCCATGCCCGGGTCGAATTCACCCCTCCACTTT. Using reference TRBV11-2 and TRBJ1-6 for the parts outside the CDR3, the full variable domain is EAGVAQSPRYKIIEKRQSVAFWCNPISGHATLYWYQQILGQGPKLLIQFQNNGVVDDSQLPKDRFSAERLKGVDSTLKIQPAKLEDSAVYLCASSPMPGSNSPLHFGNGTRLTVT.

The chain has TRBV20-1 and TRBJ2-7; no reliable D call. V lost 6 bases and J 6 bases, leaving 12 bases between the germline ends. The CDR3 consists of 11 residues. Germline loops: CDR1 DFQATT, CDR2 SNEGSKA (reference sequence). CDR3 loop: CSAPAGSEQYF. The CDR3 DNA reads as TGCAGTGCCCCGGCAGGCAGCGAGCAGTACTTC.